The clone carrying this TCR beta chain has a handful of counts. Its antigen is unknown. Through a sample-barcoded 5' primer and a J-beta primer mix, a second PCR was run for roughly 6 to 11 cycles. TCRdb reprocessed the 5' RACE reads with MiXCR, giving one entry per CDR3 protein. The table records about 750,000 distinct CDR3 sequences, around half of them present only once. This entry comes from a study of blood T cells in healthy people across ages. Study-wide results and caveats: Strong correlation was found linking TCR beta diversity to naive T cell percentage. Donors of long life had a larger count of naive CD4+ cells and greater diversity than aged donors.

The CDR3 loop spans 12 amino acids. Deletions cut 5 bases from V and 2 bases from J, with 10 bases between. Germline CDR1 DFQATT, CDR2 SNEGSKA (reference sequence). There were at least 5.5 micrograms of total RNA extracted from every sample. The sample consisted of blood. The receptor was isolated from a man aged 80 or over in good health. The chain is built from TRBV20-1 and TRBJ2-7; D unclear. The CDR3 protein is CSALGPPYEQYF. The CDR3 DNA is TGCAGTGCTCTAGGACCCCCCTACGAGCAGTACTTC.